This T cell receptor beta chain was observed in a study of shared clonotypes between healthy human individuals. Study summary: Researchers assigned three CD4 naive, three CD4 memory, two CD8 naive and one CD8 memory plate to each donor. Study-level points and caveats: Clonotype sharing across four donors was observed for around 4.8% of naive CD4 clonotypes. A limitation of the genetic and exposure-history diversity represented arose from few donors.

J gave up 2 bases and V 4 bases, and 2 bases lay outside the gene matches. Germline V gives CDR1 SGHNT, CDR2 YYREEE (reference sequence). The CDR3 loop spans 14 amino acids. Generated by immunoSEQ multiplex PCR, the TCRdb table keeps only in-frame clones and is missing some. The table records roughly 520,000 clones, around 95% of them present only once. Note on this clone: Antigen specificity is unknown.

The authors divided CD4+ cells into CD45RA+ naive and CD45RA-negative memory subsets. The sequenced material came from naive CD4+ T cells sorted from blood. Specified subset: CD45RA+ positively selected. The genes are TRBV5-4 and TRBJ1-4; 7 bases are shared with TRBD1. This sequence was found in a woman between 25 and 40 years old in good health. Here the CDR3 DNA reads TGTGCCAGCAGCCAGGGACAGACTAATGAAAAACTGTTTTTT. Its translation: CASSQGQTNEKLFF.